This T cell receptor (beta chain) was identified during a study of blood T cell repertoires in COVID-19. Measured with immunoSEQ multiplex PCR; TCRdb has only the in-frame clones, and not every one. This sample has hundreds of thousands of clones; around 88% occur once, and the top ten carry over 6%. The CDR3 consists of 14 residues. The V end lost 3 bases, the J end lost 4 bases, and 9 bases lay between the germline ends. The germline V gene has CDR1 KGHSH and CDR2 LQKENI. The chain uses TRBV18 and TRBJ1-4; no clear D gene. What was sequenced was peripheral blood. This clonotype originated in a woman in her 30s who had recovered from COVID-19. The CDR3 is CASSPLRSNEKLFF. In nucleotides, the CDR3 is TGTGCCAGCTCACCCCTCCGCAGTAATGAAAAACTGTTTTTT.